This T cell receptor beta chain was obtained from a study of CD8 T cells in Susac syndrome. Reverse transcription of 0.5 to 1 ug RNA used random hexamers. TCRdb ran MiXCR on the immunoSEQ multiplex PCR reads and lists one entry per CDR3 protein. The data contain a few hundred thousand distinct CDR3 sequences, roughly 92% of them singletons. The sample holds a few counts of this clonotype. The clonotype was recovered from a human donor with multiple sclerosis. Sequences were obtained from CD8+ T cells from PBMCs.

The CDR3 spells CASSRISVETEAFF. CDR3 DNA: TGTGCCAGTAGTAGAATAAGCGTGGAGACAGAAGCTTTCTTT. This sequence joins TRBV19 and TRBJ1-1, with no clear D. Germline CDR1 is LNHDA and CDR2 is SQIVND (reference sequence). This CDR3 has 14 amino acids. Trimming removed 4 bases from V and 8 bases from J, with 17 bases in between.